The present T cell receptor (beta chain) was sequenced within a study of T-cell reconstitution after alpha-beta-depleted transplantation in children. Whole-study results and caveats: Some patients' high day-60 TCRbeta diversity was attributed to recipient cells surviving conditioning. At the one-year point after transplant, T-cell counts and TCRbeta diversity were found to come mostly from T cells that had been newly produced. In patients about two months after transplant, alpha-beta T cells reportedly arose from several hundred expanded graft clones.

Comment on this clonotype: The antigen is not known.

Unique molecular identifiers tagged the TCRbeta library. TCRdb called the PCR reads again in MiXCR, with one record for every CDR3 protein. The repertoire holds 700,000 to 950,000 distinct CDR3 sequences, with roughly 15% as singletons. This CDR3 comprises 14 residues. Trimming cost V 5 bases and J 1 base, with 10 bases left between them. The germline V gene has CDR1 SGHTA and CDR2 FQGTGA. This receptor was taken from a male patient between 5 and 17 years old who had a stem cell transplant for acute lymphoblastic leukemia, so the T cells may come from the graft donor. The specimen comprised PBMCs, mostly from graft donor cells, sampled 360 days after TCRalphabeta/CD19-depleted stem cell transplant. The V and J genes are TRBV7-3 and TRBJ2-3; possible D gene TRBD1, 6 bases. In DNA, the CDR3 is TGTGCCAGCAGCCACGGACAGCGCACAGATACGCAGTATTTT. Its translation is CASSHGQRTDTQYF.